Listed below are T cell receptor beta chains from one sample, sequenced in a study of cytomegalovirus exposure and HLA in healthy donors. Using immunoSEQ multiplex PCR, the repertoire was profiled, and TCRdb retains in-frame clones only, with some absent. The table includes more than 95,000 clones, 65% to 85% detected once. The sequencing input was PBMCs. The receptors stem from a female donor in good health and CMV-seropositive. CDR3s include the opening cysteine and the closing phenylalanine or tryptophan. The D gene is left open where the match is weak. Expanded clones are given a class, and other clones once, few, many or no size at all.

D: TRBD2
V: TRBV10-3
J: TRBJ2-5
length: 16
size: NA
DNA: TGTGCCATCAGTCCACTAGCGGGGTATAAACAAGAGACCCAGTACTTC
CDR3: CAISPLAGYKQETQYF

D: TRBD1
V: TRBV7-2
J: TRBJ1-2
length: 15
size: few
DNA: TGTGCCAGCAGCCCTGACAGGGGGCGTCGGTATGGCTACACCTTC
CDR3: CASSPDRGRRYGYTF

D: TRBD1
V: TRBV29-1
J: TRBJ2-7
length: 11
size: NA
DNA: TGCAGCGTCCGGACAGGGGGCGAGCAGTACTTC
CDR3: CSVRTGGEQYF

D: NA
V: TRBV28
J: TRBJ2-7
length: 14
size: NA
DNA: TGTGCCAGCAGTTTACGGAGAACCTCCTACGAGCAGTACTTC
CDR3: CASSLRRTSYEQYF

D: TRBD1
V: TRBV19
J: TRBJ2-5
length: 14
size: few
DNA: TGTGCCAGTAGTATGACAGGGGGCCAGGAGACCCAGTACTTC
CDR3: CASSMTGGQETQYF

D: NA
V: TRBV10-1
J: TRBJ2-5
length: 19
size: NA
DNA: TGCGCCAGCAGTGAGTCTGATAGATCAGGTCGCATTATCGAAGAGACCCAGTACTTC
CDR3: CASSESDRSGRIIEETQYF

D: NA
V: TRBV29-1
J: TRBJ1-2
length: 12
size: NA
DNA: TGCAGCGTTGAAGATCCCGGGAGCGGCTACACCTTC
CDR3: CSVEDPGSGYTF

D: NA
V: TRBV7-7
J: TRBJ2-5
length: 14
size: NA
DNA: TGTGCTAGCAGCGCTCGGGACATGGGAGAGACCCAGTACTTC
CDR3: CASSARDMGETQYF

D: TRBD1
V: TRBV29-1
J: TRBJ1-5
length: 14
size: NA
DNA: TGCAGCGTTGGGGTAGGGACAGATAATCAGCCCCAGCATTTT
CDR3: CSVGVGTDNQPQHF

D: NA
V: TRBV15
J: TRBJ1-5
length: 13
size: NA
DNA: TGTGCCACCAGCAGAGATCGGGATCAGCCCCAGCATTTT
CDR3: CATSRDRDQPQHF

D: NA
V: TRBV9
J: TRBJ1-2
length: 15
size: NA
DNA: TGTGCCAGCAGCGTAATGGCCCGGGGGGACTATGGCTACACCTTC
CDR3: CASSVMARGDYGYTF

D: TRBD2
V: TRBV5-1
J: TRBJ2-5
length: 15
size: few
DNA: TGCGCCAGCAGCTTTAGCGGGGGGCCCCAAGAGACCCAGTACTTC
CDR3: CASSFSGGPQETQYF

D: NA
V: TRBV4-1
J: TRBJ2-7
length: 15
size: NA
DNA: TGCGCCAGCAGCCAACTCAGGATGAACTCCTACGAGCAGTACTTC
CDR3: CASSQLRMNSYEQYF